One and the same sample provided the 2 T cell receptor beta chains below, sequenced in a study of breast tumors, draining lymph nodes, adjacent tissues. TCRdb itself ran the multiplex PCR reads through MiXCR, one entry per CDR3 protein. The sample shows nearly 200,000 distinct CDR3 sequences, around 29% of them seen only once. The lymph nodes were axillary draining lymph nodes from breast cancer patients. Sequenced input: axillary lymph node tissue. These receptors originate from a female donor with breast cancer. Some clones in this sample may be carry-over from other donors' samples.

This clonotype was recorded many times. The genes are TRBV5-1 and TRBJ2-5; TRBD2 aligns across 12 bases. The CDR3 is 17 residues long. Germline values: CDR1 SGHRS, CDR2 YFSETQ. V lost 5 bases, J lost 3 bases, and 11 bases stayed unmatched. CDR3 sequence: CASSDLAGGPVEETQYF. CDR3 nucleotide sequence: TGCGCCAGCAGTGATCTAGCGGGGGGGCCGGTGGAAGAGACCCAGTACTTC.

This clonotype was counted at least ten times. The V gene is TRBV7-2, the J gene TRBJ2-1; 9 positions match TRBD2. V dropped 5 bases and J dropped 1; count of bases not matched to a gene: 12. Germline-derived CDR1 and CDR2 are SGHTA and FQGNSA. The CDR3 has 18 residues. CDR3 region: CASSRPIAGAASYNEQFF. In DNA, the CDR3 is TGTGCCAGCAGCCGACCTATAGCGGGAGCGGCTTCCTACAATGAGCAGTTCTTC.